A single sample gave rise to the 4 T cell receptor beta chains below, sequenced in a study of OX40 agonist ivuxolimab in advanced cancers. Assay: immunoSEQ multiplex PCR; the TCRdb copy retains only in-frame clones and omits some. The data hold 61,000 or so clones, with about 85% observed a single time. This specimen consisted of CD4+ or CD8+ T cells sorted from blood, obtained in a trial of the OX40 agonist ivuxolimab. All receptors come from an adult with an advanced solid tumor such as melanoma, head and neck, liver or kidney cancer.

This clone has just a few counts. The chain combines TRBV19 with TRBJ1-5; a weak D match, TRBD1 (5 bases). V was cut by 5 bases and J by 3 bases, with 14 bases left in between. Germline CDR1 is LNHDA and CDR2 is SQIVND (reference sequence). There are 15 residues in the CDR3. The CDR3 here is CASSAPGSPNQPQHF. CDR3 bases: TGTGCCAGTAGTGCCCCAGGGTCCCCCAATCAGCCCCAGCATTTT.

This chain connects TRBV27 to TRBJ1-4; the match to TRBD1 covers 8 bases. The CDR3 consists of 12 residues. The V segment lost 4 bases and the J segment 10 bases; nucleotides outside the gene matches: 2. Germline-derived CDR1 and CDR2 are MNHEY and SMNVEV (reference sequence). CDR3 region: CASSSGGRKLFF. CDR3 in DNA: TGTGCCAGCAGTTCAGGGGGCCGAAAACTGTTTTTT.

The rearrangement links TRBV20-1 to TRBJ1-2; D is unresolved. Germline assignment: CDR1 DFQATT and CDR2 SNEGSKA (reference sequence). The CDR3 contains 11 residues. The germline V and J ends were trimmed by 3 bases and 6 bases, with 8 bases remaining between them. In DNA form, the CDR3 reads TGCAGTGCTAGCGGAGGACATGGCTACACCTTC. This sequence encodes CSASGGHGYTF.

The rearrangement uses TRBV2 and TRBJ2-7, with a weak D call TRBD1 (5 bases). V was shortened by 5 bases and J by 6 bases, with 14 bases between the two germline ends. Germline CDR1 SNHLY, CDR2 FYNNEI. This CDR3 comprises 13 residues. CDR3 sequence reads: CASSSSQGGEQYF. For the CDR3, the DNA is TGTGCCAGCAGTTCTTCTCAGGGTGGCGAGCAGTACTTC.